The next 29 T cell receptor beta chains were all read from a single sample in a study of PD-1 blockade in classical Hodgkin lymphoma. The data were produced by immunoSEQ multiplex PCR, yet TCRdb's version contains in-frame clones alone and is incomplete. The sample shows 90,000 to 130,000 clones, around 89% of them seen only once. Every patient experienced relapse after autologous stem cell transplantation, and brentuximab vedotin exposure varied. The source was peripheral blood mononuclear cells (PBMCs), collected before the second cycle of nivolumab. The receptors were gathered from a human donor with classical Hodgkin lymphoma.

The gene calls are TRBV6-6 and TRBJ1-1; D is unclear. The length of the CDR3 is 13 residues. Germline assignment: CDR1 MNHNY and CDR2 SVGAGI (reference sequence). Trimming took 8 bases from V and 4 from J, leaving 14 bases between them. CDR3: CASGPIWVTEAFF. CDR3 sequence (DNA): TGTGCCAGCGGGCCTATATGGGTCACTGAAGCTTTCTTT.

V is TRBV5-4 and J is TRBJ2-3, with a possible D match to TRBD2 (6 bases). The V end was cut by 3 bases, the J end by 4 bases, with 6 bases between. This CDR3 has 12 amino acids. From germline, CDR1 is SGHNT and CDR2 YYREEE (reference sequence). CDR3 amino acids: CASSSGADTQYF. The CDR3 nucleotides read TGTGCCAGCAGCTCGGGAGCAGATACGCAGTATTTT.

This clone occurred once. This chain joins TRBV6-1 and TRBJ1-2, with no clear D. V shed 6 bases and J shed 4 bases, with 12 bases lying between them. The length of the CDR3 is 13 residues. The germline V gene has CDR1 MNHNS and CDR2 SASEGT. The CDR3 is CASRTPEGYGYTF. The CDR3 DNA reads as TGTGCCAGCAGGACCCCGGAGGGCTATGGCTACACCTTC.

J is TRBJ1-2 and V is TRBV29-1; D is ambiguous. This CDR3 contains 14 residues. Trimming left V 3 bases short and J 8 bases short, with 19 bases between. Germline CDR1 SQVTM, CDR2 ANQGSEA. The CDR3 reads CSVDGPLFSSGYTF. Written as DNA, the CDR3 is TGCAGCGTTGATGGGCCGCTCTTTTCGTCGGGCTACACCTTC.

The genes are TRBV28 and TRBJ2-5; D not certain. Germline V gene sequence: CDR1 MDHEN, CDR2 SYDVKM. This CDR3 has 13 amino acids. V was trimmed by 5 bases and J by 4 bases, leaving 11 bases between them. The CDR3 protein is CASSGWLAETQYF. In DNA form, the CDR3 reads TGTGCCAGCAGTGGGTGGTTGGCAGAGACCCAGTACTTC.

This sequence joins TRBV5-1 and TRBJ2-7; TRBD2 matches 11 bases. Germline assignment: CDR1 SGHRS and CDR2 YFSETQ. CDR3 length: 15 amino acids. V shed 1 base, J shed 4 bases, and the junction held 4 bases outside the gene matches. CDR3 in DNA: TGCGCCAGCAGCTTGACTAGCGGGAGATCATACGAGCAGTACTTC. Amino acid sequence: CASSLTSGRSYEQYF.

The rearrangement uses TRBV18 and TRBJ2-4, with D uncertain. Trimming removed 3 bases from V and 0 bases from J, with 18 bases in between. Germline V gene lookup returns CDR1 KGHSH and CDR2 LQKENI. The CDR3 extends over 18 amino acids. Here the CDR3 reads CASSPQTSPTLAKNIQYF. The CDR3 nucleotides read TGTGCCAGCTCACCGCAGACCTCACCAACCCTAGCCAAAAACATTCAGTACTTC.

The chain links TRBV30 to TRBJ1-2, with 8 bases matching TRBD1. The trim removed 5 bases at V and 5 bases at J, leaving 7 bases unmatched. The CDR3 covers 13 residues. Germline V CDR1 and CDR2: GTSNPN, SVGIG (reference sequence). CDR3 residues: CAWGRDRPYGYTF. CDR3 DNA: TGTGCCTGGGGACGGGACAGGCCATATGGCTACACCTTC. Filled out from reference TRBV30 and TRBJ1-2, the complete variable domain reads SQTIHQWPATLVQPVGSPLSLECTVEGTSNPNLYWYRQAAGRGLQLLFYSVGIGQISSEVPQNLSASRPQDRQFILSSKKLLLSDSGFYLCAWGRDRPYGYTFGSGTRLTVV.

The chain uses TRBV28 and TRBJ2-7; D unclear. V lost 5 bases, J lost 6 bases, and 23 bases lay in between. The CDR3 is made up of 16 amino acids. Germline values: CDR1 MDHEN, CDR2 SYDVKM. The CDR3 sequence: CASSPIRWAGWSEQYF. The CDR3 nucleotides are TGTGCCAGCAGTCCTATAAGGTGGGCCGGGTGGAGCGAGCAGTACTTC.

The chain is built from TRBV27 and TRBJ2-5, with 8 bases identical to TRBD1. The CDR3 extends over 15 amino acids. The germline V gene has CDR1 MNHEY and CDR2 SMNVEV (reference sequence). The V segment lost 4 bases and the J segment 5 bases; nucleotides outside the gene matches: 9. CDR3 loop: CASSSPAGGRETQYF. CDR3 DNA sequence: TGTGCCAGCAGTTCCCCGGCAGGGGGCCGGGAGACCCAGTACTTC.

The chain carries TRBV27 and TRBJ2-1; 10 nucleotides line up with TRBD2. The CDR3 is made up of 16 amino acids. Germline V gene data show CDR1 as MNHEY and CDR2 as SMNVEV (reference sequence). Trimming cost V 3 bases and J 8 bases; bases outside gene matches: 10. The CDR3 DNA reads TGTGCCAGCAGTTTCCTAGCGGGAGTAAAGTTGGATGAGCAGTTCTTC. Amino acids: CASSFLAGVKLDEQFF.

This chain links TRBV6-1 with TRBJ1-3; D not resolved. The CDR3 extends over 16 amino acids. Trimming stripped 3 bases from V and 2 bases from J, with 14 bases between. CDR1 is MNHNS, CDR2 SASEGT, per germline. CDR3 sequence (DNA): TGTGCCAGCAGTGATATTAGTGCCGCGGCTGGAAACACCATATATTTT. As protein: CASSDISAAAGNTIYF.

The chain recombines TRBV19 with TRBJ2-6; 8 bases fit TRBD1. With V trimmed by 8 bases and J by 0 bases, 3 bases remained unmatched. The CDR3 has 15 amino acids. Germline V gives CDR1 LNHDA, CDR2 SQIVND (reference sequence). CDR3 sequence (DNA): TGTGCCAGTGGACAGGGAAGCTCTGGGGCCAACGTCCTGACTTTC. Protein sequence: CASGQGSSGANVLTF.

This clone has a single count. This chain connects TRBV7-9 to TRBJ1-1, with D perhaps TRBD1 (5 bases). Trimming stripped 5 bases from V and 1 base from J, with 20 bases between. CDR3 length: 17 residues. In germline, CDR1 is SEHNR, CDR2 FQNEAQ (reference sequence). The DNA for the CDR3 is TGTGCCAGCAGCCCCTGGGGTGGGATGGACACGAACACTGAAGCTTTCTTT. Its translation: CASSPWGGMDTNTEAFF.

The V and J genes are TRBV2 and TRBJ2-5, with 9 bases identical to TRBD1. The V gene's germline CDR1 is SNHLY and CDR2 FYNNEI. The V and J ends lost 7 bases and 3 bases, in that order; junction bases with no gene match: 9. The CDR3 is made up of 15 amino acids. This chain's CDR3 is CASKGTGRGEETQYF. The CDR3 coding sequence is TGTGCCAGCAAAGGGACAGGGAGAGGAGAAGAGACCCAGTACTTC.

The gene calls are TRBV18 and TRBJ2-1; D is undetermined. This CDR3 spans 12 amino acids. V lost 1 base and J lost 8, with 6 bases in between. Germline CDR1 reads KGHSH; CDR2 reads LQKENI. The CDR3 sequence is CASSPQLDEQFF. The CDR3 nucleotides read TGTGCCAGCTCACCACAACTGGATGAGCAGTTCTTC.

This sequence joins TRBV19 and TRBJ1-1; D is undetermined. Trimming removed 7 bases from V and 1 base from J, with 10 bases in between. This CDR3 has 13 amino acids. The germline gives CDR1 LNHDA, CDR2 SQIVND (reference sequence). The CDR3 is CASNHGPNTEAFF. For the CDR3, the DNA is TGTGCCAGTAACCATGGACCGAACACTGAAGCTTTCTTT.

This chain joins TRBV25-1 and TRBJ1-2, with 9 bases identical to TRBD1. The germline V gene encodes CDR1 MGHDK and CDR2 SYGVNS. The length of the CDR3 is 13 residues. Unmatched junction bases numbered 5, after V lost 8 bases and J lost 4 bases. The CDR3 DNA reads TGTGCCAGCCGGGACAGGGCGAGCTATGGCTACACCTTC. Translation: CASRDRASYGYTF.

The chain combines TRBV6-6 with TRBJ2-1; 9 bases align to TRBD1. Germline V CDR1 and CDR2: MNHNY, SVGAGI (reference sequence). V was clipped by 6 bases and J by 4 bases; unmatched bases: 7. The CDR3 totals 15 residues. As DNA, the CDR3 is TGTGCCAGCAGCCCGGACAGGGGATTGTACAATGAGCAGTTCTTC. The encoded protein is CASSPDRGLYNEQFF.

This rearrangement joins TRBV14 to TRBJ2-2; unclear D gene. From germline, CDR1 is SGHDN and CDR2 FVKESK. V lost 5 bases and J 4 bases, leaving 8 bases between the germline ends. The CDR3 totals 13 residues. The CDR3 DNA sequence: TGTGCCAGCAGCTTTTCGCCCACCGGGGAGCTGTTTTTT. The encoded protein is CASSFSPTGELFF.

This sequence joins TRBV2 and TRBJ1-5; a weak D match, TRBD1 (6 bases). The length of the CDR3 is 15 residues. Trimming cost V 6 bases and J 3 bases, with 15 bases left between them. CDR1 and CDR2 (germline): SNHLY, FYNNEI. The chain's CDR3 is CASRTQGNTNQPQHF. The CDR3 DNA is TGTGCCAGCAGAACCCAGGGGAATACCAATCAGCCCCAGCATTTT.

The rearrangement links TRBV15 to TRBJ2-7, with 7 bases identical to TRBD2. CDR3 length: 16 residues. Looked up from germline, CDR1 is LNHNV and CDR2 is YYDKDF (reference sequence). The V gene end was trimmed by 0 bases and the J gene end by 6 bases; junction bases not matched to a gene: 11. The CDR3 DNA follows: TGTGCCACCAGCAGAGAGGCTAGCGGCCTAAACGGCGAGCAGTACTTC. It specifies CATSREASGLNGEQYF.

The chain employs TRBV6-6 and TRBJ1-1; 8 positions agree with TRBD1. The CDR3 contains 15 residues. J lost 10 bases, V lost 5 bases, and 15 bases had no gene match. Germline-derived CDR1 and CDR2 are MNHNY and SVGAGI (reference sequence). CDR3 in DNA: TGTGCCAGCAGTGGCGTTGAAACAGGGGGAAAGGGAGCTTTCTTT. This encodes CASSGVETGGKGAFF.

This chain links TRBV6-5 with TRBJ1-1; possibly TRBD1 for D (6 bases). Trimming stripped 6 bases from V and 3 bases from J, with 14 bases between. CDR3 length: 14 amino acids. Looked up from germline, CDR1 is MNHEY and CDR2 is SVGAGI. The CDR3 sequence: CASRGGGSDTEAFF. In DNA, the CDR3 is TGTGCCAGCAGGGGCGGGGGCTCGGACACTGAAGCTTTCTTT.

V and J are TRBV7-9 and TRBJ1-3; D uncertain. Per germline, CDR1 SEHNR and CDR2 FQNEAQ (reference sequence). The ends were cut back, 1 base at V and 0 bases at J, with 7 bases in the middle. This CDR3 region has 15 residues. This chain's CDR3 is CASSLGRSSGNTIYF. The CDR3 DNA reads TGTGCCAGCAGCTTAGGACGGAGCTCTGGAAACACCATATATTTT. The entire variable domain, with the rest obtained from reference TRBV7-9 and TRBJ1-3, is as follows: DTGVSQNPRHKITKRGQNVTFRCDPISEHNRLYWYRQTLGQGPEFLTYFQNEAQLEKSRLLSDRFSAERPKGSFSTLEIQRTEQGDSAMYLCASSLGRSSGNTIYFGEGSWLTVV.

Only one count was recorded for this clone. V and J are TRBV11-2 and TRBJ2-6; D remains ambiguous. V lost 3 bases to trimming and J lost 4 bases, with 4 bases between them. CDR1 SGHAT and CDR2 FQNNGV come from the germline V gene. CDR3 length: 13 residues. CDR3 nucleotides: TGTGCCAGCAGCTTTCGGGGGGCCAACGTCCTGACTTTC. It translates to CASSFRGANVLTF.

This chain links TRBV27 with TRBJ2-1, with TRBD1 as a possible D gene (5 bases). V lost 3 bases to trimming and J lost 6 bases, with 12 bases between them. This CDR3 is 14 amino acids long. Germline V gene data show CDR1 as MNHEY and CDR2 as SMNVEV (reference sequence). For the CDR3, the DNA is TGTGCCAGCAGTTTCGCAGGGCCGGGCAATGAGCAGTTCTTC. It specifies CASSFAGPGNEQFF.

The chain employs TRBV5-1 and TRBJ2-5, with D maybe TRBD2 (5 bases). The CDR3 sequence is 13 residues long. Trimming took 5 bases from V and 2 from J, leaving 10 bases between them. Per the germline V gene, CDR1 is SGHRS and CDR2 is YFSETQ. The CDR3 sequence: CASRNSGQETQYF. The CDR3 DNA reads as TGCGCCAGCAGGAACTCGGGGCAAGAGACCCAGTACTTC.

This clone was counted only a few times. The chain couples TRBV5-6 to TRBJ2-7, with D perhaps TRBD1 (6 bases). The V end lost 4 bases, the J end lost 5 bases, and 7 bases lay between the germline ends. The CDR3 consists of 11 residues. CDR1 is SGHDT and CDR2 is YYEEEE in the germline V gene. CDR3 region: CASSRTDEQYF. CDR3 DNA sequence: TGTGCCAGCAGCAGGACAGACGAGCAGTACTTC.